Sequencing of this T cell receptor beta chain was carried out in a study of T-cell reconstitution after alpha-beta-depleted transplantation in children. During its preparation, the TCRbeta library received unique molecular identifiers. TCRdb re-called the PCR reads with MiXCR, one entry per CDR3 protein. In the table there are hundreds of thousands of distinct CDR3 sequences, 32% of which are singletons. CDR1 is LNHDA, CDR2 SQIVND, per germline (reference sequence). V lost 7 bases and J 12 bases, leaving 19 bases between the germline ends. This CDR3 has 13 residues. This clonotype was counted only a few times.

The chain combines TRBV19 with TRBJ2-1, with D unclear. The TCR comes from a human donor who donated a stem cell graft to a child with aplastic anemia. The material was PBMCs from the stem cell graft donor, obtained from the stem cell graft. The CDR3 bases are TGTGCCAGTATGGTCCACTCGACCCCGGGGCAGTTCTTC. Protein product: CASMVHSTPGQFF. Filled out from reference TRBV19 and TRBJ2-1, the complete variable domain reads DGGITQSPKYLFRKEGQNVTLSCEQNLNHDAMYWYRQDPGQGLRLIYYSQIVNDFQKGDIAEGYSVSREKKESFPLTVTSAQKNPTAFYLCASMVHSTPGQFFGPGTRLTVL.